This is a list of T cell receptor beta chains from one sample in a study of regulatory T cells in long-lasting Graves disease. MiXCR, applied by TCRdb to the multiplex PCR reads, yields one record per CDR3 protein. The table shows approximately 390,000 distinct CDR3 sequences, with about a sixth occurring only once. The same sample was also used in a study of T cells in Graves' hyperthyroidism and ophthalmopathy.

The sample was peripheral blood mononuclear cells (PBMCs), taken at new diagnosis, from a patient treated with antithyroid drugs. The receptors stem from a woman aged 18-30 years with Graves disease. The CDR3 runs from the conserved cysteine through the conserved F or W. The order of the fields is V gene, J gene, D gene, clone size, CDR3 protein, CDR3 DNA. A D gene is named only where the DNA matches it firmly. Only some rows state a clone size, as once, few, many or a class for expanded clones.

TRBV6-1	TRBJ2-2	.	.	CASSEILTGELFF	TGTGCCAGCAGCGAAATTCTTACCGGGGAGCTGTTTTTT
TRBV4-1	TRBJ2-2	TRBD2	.	CASSQEGSGSAGELFF	TGCGCCAGCAGCCAAGAGGGTAGCGGGAGCGCCGGGGAGCTGTTTTTT
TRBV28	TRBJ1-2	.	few	CASSFSAAGRWDGYTF	TGTGCCAGCAGTTTTTCAGCGGCAGGTCGATGGGATGGCTACACCTTC
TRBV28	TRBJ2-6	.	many	CASSLRLPGANVLTF	TGTGCCAGCAGTTTACGCTTGCCTGGGGCCAACGTCCTGACTTTC
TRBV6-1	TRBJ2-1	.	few	CASSEWSSSYNEQFF	TGTGCCAGCAGTGAATGGTCGAGCTCCTACAATGAGCAGTTCTTC
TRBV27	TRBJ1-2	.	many	CASSQGTFYGYTF	TGTGCCAGCAGTCAAGGGACGTTCTATGGCTACACCTTC
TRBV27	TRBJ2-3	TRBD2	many	CASSSPWGTSGGASRTQYF	TGTGCCAGCAGTTCCCCTTGGGGGACTAGCGGGGGGGCAAGTCGCACGCAGTATTTT
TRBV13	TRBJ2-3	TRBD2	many	CASSSSGTSGVTDTQYF	TGTGCCAGCAGCTCCTCCGGGACTAGCGGGGTCACAGATACGCAGTATTTT
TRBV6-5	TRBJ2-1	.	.	CASSYMAGTVYNEQFF	TGTGCCAGCAGTTACATGGCGGGTACGGTTTACAATGAGCAGTTCTTC
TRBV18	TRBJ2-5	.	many	CASSVDRETQYF	TGTGCCAGCTCAGTAGACCGAGAGACCCAGTACTTC
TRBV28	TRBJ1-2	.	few	CASKQVLGGYTF	TGTGCCAGCAAGCAGGTCCTAGGGGGCTACACCTTC
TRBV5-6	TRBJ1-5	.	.	CASSLGPTSNQPQHF	TGTGCCAGCAGCCTCGGCCCAACCAGCAATCAGCCCCAGCATTTT
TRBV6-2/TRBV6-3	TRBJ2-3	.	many	CASSYELTGVITDTQYF	TGTGCCAGCAGTTACGAACTGACTGGGGTTATCACAGATACGCAGTATTTT
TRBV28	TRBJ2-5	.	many	CASSSPSRGTETQYF	TGTGCCAGCAGTTCCCCGAGTCGGGGGACAGAGACCCAGTACTTC
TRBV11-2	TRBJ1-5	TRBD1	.	CASSRQGSSYQPQHF	TGTGCCAGCAGCCGACAGGGGTCTTCTTATCAGCCCCAGCATTTT
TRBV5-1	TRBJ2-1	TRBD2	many	CASSWGSTSGGYNEQFF	TGCGCCAGCAGCTGGGGCTCAACTAGCGGGGGTTACAATGAGCAGTTCTTC
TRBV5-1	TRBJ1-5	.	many	CASSSTVGQPQHF	TGCGCCAGCAGCTCGACAGTCGGGCAGCCCCAGCATTTT
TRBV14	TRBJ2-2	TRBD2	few	CASSRDLLAGETGELFF	TGTGCCAGCAGCCGCGACTTACTAGCGGGGGAAACCGGGGAGCTGTTTTTT
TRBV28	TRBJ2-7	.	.	CASSLQTGEQYF	TGTGCCAGCAGTTTACAGACGGGCGAGCAGTACTTC
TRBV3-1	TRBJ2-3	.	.	CASNRDSQRGTDTQYF	TGTGCCAGCAACCGGGACAGCCAGCGGGGCACAGATACGCAGTATTTT
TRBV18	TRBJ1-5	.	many	CASSPDTGLDQPQHF	TGTGCCAGCTCACCCGATACAGGGTTGGATCAGCCCCAGCATTTT
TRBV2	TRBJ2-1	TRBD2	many	CASSGLAGRGGVNEQFF	TGTGCCAGCAGTGGACTAGCGGGGAGGGGGGGTGTAAATGAGCAGTTCTTC
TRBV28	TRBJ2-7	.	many	CASTPPPGDYEQYF	TGTGCCAGCACACCACCCCCCGGGGACTACGAGCAGTACTTC
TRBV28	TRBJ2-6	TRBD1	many	CASKKGATGANVLTF	TGTGCCAGCAAGAAGGGGGCGACTGGGGCCAACGTCCTGACTTTC
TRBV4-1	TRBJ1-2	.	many	CASSQDAGTRGYTF	TGCGCCAGCAGCCAAGATGCCGGGACAAGAGGCTACACCTTC
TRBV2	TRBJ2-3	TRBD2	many	CASQRGTWQYF	TGTGCCAGTCAGCGGGGGACATGGCAGTATTTT
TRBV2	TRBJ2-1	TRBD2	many	CASTTSGSHEQFF	TGTGCCAGCACAACTAGCGGGAGCCATGAGCAGTTCTTC
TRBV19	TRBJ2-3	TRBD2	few	CASSIDVTASGRSVSTDTQYF	TGTGCCAGTAGTATAGATGTTACGGCTAGCGGGAGGAGTGTAAGCACAGATACGCAGTATTTT
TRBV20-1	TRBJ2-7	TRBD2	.	CSASLASGSGEQYF	TGCAGTGCTAGCTTGGCTAGCGGGAGTGGCGAGCAGTACTTC
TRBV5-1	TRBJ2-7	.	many	CASSMDYGEQYF	TGCGCCAGCAGCATGGATTATGGCGAGCAGTACTTC
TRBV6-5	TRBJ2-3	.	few	CASSYLSLGEVRDTQYF	TGTGCCAGCAGTTACTTGTCTTTGGGAGAGGTGAGGGATACGCAGTATTTT
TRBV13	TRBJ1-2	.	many	CASSIGTSNYGYTF	TGTGCCAGCAGCATCGGGACATCGAATTATGGCTACACCTTC